This T cell receptor beta chain is from a study of control samples from healthy donors and cancer patients. Measured with immunoSEQ multiplex PCR; TCRdb has only the in-frame clones, and not every one. The sample shows over 75,000 clones, about nine tenths of them seen only once. This CDR3 is built from 17 residues. Trimming took 7 bases from V and 0 from J; bases not matched to a gene: 10. Germline CDR1 LGHNT, CDR2 FRNRAP. Source material: blood. This TCR derives from a young man in good health. The chain recombines TRBV12-5 with TRBJ2-4; 9 nucleotides line up with TRBD2. The CDR3: CASALAGRGEAKNIQYF. CDR3 coding DNA: TGTGCTAGTGCGCTAGCGGGACGAGGAGAAGCCAAAAACATTCAGTACTTC.